The rows below give T cell receptor beta chains drawn from one sample of a study of T cell responses to AZD1222 COVID-19 vaccine. Assay used: immunoSEQ multiplex PCR; TCRdb lists only in-frame clones, some missing. Of 67,000 or so clones listed, around 84% are singletons. The sample here was peripheral blood, taken on day 0 of AZD1222 vaccination. The receptor set was obtained from an adult in good health. CDR3s include the opening cysteine and the closing phenylalanine or tryptophan. The D gene is left open where the match is weak. Rows may omit the clone size; those that give it use once, few, many or a size class.

size	D	J	V	CDR3	DNA
NA	NA	TRBJ2-3	TRBV6-5	CASSRTLLTDTQYF	TGTGCCAGCAGCCGTACTTTACTCACAGATACGCAGTATTTT
NA	TRBD1	TRBJ1-1	TRBV28	CASSQTGGKNTEAFF	TGTGCCAGCAGTCAGACAGGGGGTAAGAACACTGAAGCTTTCTTT
few	TRBD1	TRBJ1-2	TRBV4-2	CASSQGTGGDYGYTF	TGTGCCAGCAGCCAAGGGACAGGGGGTGACTATGGCTACACCTTC
NA	TRBD1	TRBJ1-2	TRBV30	CAWTRPGQRADGYTF	TGTGCCTGGACCCGACCGGGACAGAGAGCGGATGGCTACACCTTC
NA	NA	TRBJ1-3	TRBV19	CASSISGNTIYF	TGTGCCAGTAGTATCTCTGGAAACACCATATATTTT
NA	NA	TRBJ1-2	TRBV28	CASSPGQGGYGYTF	TGTGCCAGCAGCCCGGGGCAGGGTGGCTATGGCTACACCTTC
NA	NA	TRBJ1-4	TRBV11-1	CASSLQINEKLFF	TGTGCCAGCAGCTTACAAATTAATGAAAAACTGTTTTTT
few	NA	TRBJ1-2	TRBV28	CASSLSTDYGYTF	TGTGCCAGCAGTTTGAGCACAGACTATGGCTACACCTTC
NA	TRBD1	TRBJ2-7	TRBV18	CASSPRGQGDHEQYF	TGTGCCAGCTCACCAAGAGGACAGGGGGACCACGAGCAGTACTTC
NA	TRBD1	TRBJ1-5	TRBV6-1	CASSEWTGRNQPQHF	TGTGCCAGCAGTGAGTGGACAGGGCGGAATCAGCCCCAGCATTTT
NA	TRBD1	TRBJ2-3	TRBV5-1	CASSNPQGADTQYF	TGCGCCAGCAGCAACCCACAGGGGGCAGATACGCAGTATTTT
NA	NA	TRBJ2-7	TRBV11-3	CASSLDLRAPDNFYEQYF	TGTGCCAGCAGCTTAGATCTGAGAGCGCCCGATAACTTCTACGAGCAGTACTTC
NA	NA	TRBJ1-2	TRBV6-5	CASSYSGGLEGYTF	TGTGCCAGCAGTTACTCGGGGGGACTGGAGGGCTACACCTTC
NA	NA	TRBJ1-3	TRBV2	CASSETQLSGNTIYF	TGTGCCAGCAGTGAAACTCAGCTCTCTGGAAACACCATATATTTT
few	NA	TRBJ2-2	TRBV19	CATTPGVPYTGELFF	TGTGCCACCACCCCTGGGGTTCCTTACACCGGGGAGCTGTTTTTT
NA	NA	TRBJ1-1	TRBV7-2	CASSLMSLNTEAFF	TGTGCCAGCAGCTTAATGAGTTTGAACACTGAAGCTTTCTTT
NA	NA	TRBJ2-1	TRBV28	CASKVVGGPFNEQFF	TGTGCCAGCAAGGTTGTCGGGGGGCCTTTCAATGAGCAGTTCTTC
NA	NA	TRBJ1-2	TRBV3-1/TRBV3-2	CASSQEGGRGGYTF	TGTGCCAGCAGCCAAGAGGGAGGGCGGGGCGGCTACACCTTC
NA	TRBD1	TRBJ1-1	TRBV6-2/TRBV6-3	CASSRTGGETEAFF	TGTGCCAGCAGCCGGACAGGGGGGGAAACTGAAGCTTTCTTT
few	NA	TRBJ2-1	TRBV7-2	CASTLFSNEQFF	TGTGCCAGCACCCTATTCAGCAATGAGCAGTTCTTC
NA	NA	TRBJ1-1	TRBV11-2	CASSTTESTEAFF	TGTGCCAGCAGCACAACAGAGAGCACTGAAGCTTTCTTT
NA	TRBD1	TRBJ1-5	TRBV27	CASLRGRGVGGGQPQHF	TGTGCCAGCCTCAGGGGGCGAGGTGTAGGAGGAGGGCAGCCCCAGCATTTT
NA	NA	TRBJ1-1	TRBV15	CATSRGAGDIEAFF	TGTGCCACCAGCAGAGGAGCAGGGGACATTGAAGCTTTCTTT
once	TRBD1	TRBJ2-4	TRBV6-2/TRBV6-3	CASSYSRTGHYF	TGTGCCAGCAGTTACTCCCGGACAGGGCACTACTTC
NA	TRBD1	TRBJ1-3	TRBV27	CASSPLDRGPGNTIYF	TGTGCCAGCAGTCCCCTAGACAGGGGGCCTGGAAACACCATATATTTT
NA	TRBD1	TRBJ2-2	TRBV4-1	CASRSWGQGKYTGELFF	TGCGCCAGCAGATCTTGGGGACAGGGGAAATACACCGGGGAGCTGTTTTTT
NA	NA	TRBJ1-5	TRBV5-1	CASSLVGGGQPQHF	TGCGCCAGCAGCTTGGTGGGGGGTGGTCAGCCCCAGCATTTT
NA	NA	TRBJ1-6	TRBV6-5	CASSLTGYRGSPLHF	TGTGCCAGCAGTCTAACAGGGTATAGGGGTTCACCCCTCCACTTT
NA	NA	TRBJ2-6	TRBV5-4	CASSFARSGANVLTF	TGTGCCAGCAGCTTCGCTCGGTCTGGGGCCAACGTCCTGACTTTC
NA	NA	TRBJ1-3	TRBV25-1	CASSEDVSGNTIYF	TGTGCCAGCAGTGAGGACGTCTCTGGAAACACCATATATTTT
NA	NA	TRBJ2-7	TRBV5-1	CASSRTGSAIYEQYF	TGCGCCAGCAGCCGTACAGGGTCGGCAATCTACGAGCAGTACTTC
NA	NA	TRBJ1-4	TRBV6-1	CASSDSGDTRELFF	TGTGCCAGCAGTGATTCGGGGGACACGAGGGAACTGTTTTTT
NA	NA	TRBJ1-3	TRBV7-2	CASSLALFSGNTIYF	TGTGCCAGCAGCTTAGCTCTCTTCTCTGGAAACACCATATATTTT
NA	NA	TRBJ1-2	TRBV4-1	CASSLTSRLSQGRAYGYTF	TGCGCCAGCAGCCTAACCAGTCGGCTGTCTCAGGGCCGAGCTTATGGCTACACCTTC
NA	NA	TRBJ1-2	TRBV10-3	CAISESQGYGYTF	TGTGCCATCAGTGAGTCTCAGGGCTATGGCTACACCTTC
few	NA	TRBJ2-7	TRBV18	CASSPQRTIREQYF	TGTGCCAGCTCACCACAACGTACCATCCGCGAGCAGTACTTC
NA	TRBD2	TRBJ2-3	TRBV5-5	CASSLVGGGAATQYF	TGTGCCAGCAGCTTGGTAGGCGGGGGGGCGGCCACGCAGTATTTT
NA	NA	TRBJ2-3	TRBV7-2	CASSLGHQSDTQYF	TGTGCCAGCAGCTTGGGACACCAGTCCGATACGCAGTATTTT
NA	NA	TRBJ2-5	TRBV6-5	CASSPAGGLETQYF	TGTGCCAGCAGTCCTGCAGGGGGGCTGGAGACCCAGTACTTC
NA	NA	TRBJ1-1	TRBV14	CASSEYLTGPTEAFF	TGTGCCAGCAGCGAATACCTGACAGGCCCGACTGAAGCTTTCTTT
NA	TRBD2	TRBJ2-1	TRBV30	CAWARLAGGGYNEQFF	TGTGCCTGGGCTAGACTAGCGGGGGGCGGGTACAATGAGCAGTTCTTC
NA	TRBD1	TRBJ1-2	TRBV6-1	CASSDLPGTAANYGYTF	TGTGCCAGCAGTGACTTACCCGGGACAGCCGCTAACTATGGCTACACCTTC
NA	NA	TRBJ1-6	TRBV7-2	CASRPRQSSYNSPLHF	TGTGCCAGCAGACCCCGACAGAGCTCCTATAATTCACCCCTCCACTTT
NA	TRBD1	TRBJ1-1	TRBV19	CASRIQGAGTEAFF	TGTGCCAGTAGGATACAGGGGGCCGGCACTGAAGCTTTCTTT
NA	NA	TRBJ2-1	TRBV11-2	CASSFNEGSYNEQFF	TGTGCCAGCAGCTTCAACGAGGGATCCTACAATGAGCAGTTCTTC
NA	NA	TRBJ1-6	TRBV30	CAWTGNNSPLHF	TGTGCCTGGACAGGAAATAATTCACCCCTCCACTTT
NA	NA	TRBJ2-7	TRBV5-6	CASSLAYSGAEDEQYF	TGTGCCAGCAGCTTGGCCTATTCGGGGGCGGAGGACGAGCAGTACTTC
NA	NA	TRBJ1-1	TRBV28	CASSLRWTLPEAFF	TGTGCCAGCAGTCTCAGGTGGACCCTCCCTGAAGCTTTCTTT
NA	NA	TRBJ2-3	TRBV7-2	CASSFGDLLPDTQYF	TGTGCCAGCAGCTTTGGGGACCTCCTCCCTGATACGCAGTATTTT